This T cell receptor (beta chain) was retrieved from a study of blood T cell repertoires in COVID-19. Study overall: Spain, Italy and the United States supplied samples that represented acute and convalescent COVID-19.

Cohort allocation depended upon clinical history that participants reported. The table came from immunoSEQ multiplex PCR; TCRdb's copy has only in-frame clones and leaves some out. The table has under 500,000 clones, over 75% seen once; the top ten hold more than 0.95%. CDR3 length equals 15 residues. Germline V gives CDR1 ENHRY, CDR2 SYGVKD. V shed 4 bases, J shed 0 bases, and the junction held 6 bases outside the gene matches. The V gene is TRBV10-3, the J gene TRBJ2-7; 7 bases map to TRBD1. This clonotype was obtained from a man aged 25 to 40 who had recovered from COVID-19. Sequencing input: PBMCs or T cells enriched from blood (not recorded which). In nucleotides, the CDR3 is TGTGCCATCAGTGGCCTGGGACAGAGCTCCTACGAGCAGTACTTC. It translates to CAISGLGQSSYEQYF.